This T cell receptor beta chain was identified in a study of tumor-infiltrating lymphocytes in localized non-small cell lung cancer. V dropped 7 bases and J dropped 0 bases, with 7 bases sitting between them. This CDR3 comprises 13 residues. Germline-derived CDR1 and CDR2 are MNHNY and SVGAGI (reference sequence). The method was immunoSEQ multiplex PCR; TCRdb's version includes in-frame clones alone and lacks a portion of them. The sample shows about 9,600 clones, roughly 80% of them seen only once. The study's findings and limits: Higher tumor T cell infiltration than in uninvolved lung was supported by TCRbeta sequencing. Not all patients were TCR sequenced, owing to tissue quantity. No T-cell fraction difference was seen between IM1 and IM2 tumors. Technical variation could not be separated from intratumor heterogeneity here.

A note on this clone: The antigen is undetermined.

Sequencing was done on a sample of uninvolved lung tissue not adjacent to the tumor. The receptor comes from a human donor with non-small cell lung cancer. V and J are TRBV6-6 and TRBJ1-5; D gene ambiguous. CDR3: CASTVNSNQPQHF. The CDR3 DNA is TGTGCCAGCACCGTAAATAGCAATCAGCCCCAGCATTTT.